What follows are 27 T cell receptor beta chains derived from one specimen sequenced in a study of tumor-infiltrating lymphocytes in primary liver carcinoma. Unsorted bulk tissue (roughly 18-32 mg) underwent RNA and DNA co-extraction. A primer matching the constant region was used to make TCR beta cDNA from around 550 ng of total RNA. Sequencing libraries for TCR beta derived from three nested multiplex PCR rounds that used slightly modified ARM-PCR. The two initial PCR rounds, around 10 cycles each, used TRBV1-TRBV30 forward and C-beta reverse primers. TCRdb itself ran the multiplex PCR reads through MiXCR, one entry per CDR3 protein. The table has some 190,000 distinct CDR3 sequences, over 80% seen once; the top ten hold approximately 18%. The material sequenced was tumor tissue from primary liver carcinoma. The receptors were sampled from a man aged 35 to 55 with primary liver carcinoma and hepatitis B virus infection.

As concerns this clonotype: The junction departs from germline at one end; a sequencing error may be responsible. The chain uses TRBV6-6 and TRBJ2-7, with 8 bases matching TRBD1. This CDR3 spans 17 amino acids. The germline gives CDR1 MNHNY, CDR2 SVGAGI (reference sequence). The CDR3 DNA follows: TGTGCCAGCAGTCCAGCGCCTGGACAGGGATACTCCTACAAGCAGTACTTC. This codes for CASSPAPGQGYSYKQYF.

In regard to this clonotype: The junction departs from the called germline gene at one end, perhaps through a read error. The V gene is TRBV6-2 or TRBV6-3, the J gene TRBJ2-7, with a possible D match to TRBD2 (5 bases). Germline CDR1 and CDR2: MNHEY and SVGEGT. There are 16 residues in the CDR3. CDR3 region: CVSSYSGQTLLLEEYF. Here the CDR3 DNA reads TGTGTCAGCAGTTACTCAGGTCAGACCCTTCTCTTGGAGGAGTACTTC.

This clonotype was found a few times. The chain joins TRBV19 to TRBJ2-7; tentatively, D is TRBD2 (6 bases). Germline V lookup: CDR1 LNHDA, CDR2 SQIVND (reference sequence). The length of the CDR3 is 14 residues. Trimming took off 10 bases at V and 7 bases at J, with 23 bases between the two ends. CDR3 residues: CATSGTPRAEEQYF. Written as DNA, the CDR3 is TGTGCCACCTCTGGGACTCCCCGGGCCGAGGAGCAGTACTTC.

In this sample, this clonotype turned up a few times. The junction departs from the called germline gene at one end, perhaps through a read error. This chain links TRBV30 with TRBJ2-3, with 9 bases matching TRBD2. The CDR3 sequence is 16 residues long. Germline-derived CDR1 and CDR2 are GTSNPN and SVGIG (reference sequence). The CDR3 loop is CAWRSSLAGTTDTQYF. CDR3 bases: TGTGCCTGGAGAAGCTCCCTAGCGGGGACCACAGATACACAGTATTTT. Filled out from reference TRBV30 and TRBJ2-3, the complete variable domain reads SQTIHQWPATLVQPVGSPLSLECTVEGTSNPNLYWYRQAAGRGLQLLFYSVGIGQISSEVPQNLSASRPQDRQFILSSKKLLLSDSGFYLCAWRSSLAGTTDTQYFGPGTRLTVL.

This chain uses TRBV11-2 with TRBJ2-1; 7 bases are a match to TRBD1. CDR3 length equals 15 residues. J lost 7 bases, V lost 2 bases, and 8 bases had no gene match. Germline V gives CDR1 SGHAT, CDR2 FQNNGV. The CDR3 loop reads CASSLMTGPWNEQFF. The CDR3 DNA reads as TGTGCCAGCAGCTTAATGACAGGGCCGTGGAATGAGCAGTTCTTC.

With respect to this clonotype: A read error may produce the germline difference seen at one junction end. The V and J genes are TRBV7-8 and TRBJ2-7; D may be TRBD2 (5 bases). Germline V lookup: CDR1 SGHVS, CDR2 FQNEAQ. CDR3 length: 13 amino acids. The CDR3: CVSSLTIDYEQYF. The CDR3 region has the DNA TGTGTCAGCAGCTTGACTATCGACTACGAGCAGTACTTC.

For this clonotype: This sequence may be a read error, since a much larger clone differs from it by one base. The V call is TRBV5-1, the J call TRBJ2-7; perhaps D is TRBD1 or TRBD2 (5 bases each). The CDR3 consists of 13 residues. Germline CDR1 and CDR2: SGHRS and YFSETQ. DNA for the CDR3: TGCACCAGCACCCGGGACGGAGCCTACGAGCAGTACTTC. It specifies CTSTRDGAYEQYF.

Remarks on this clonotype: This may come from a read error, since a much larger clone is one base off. CDR3 region: CASSSRGTSGSSSYNEQFF. The CDR3 nucleotides read TGTGCCAGCAGCTCTCGAGGGACTAGCGGCTCTAGCTCCTACAATGAGCAGTTCTTC. The rearrangement joins TRBV11-2 to TRBJ2-1; 11 nucleotides align to TRBD2. Trimming took 4 bases from V and 0 from J; bases not matched to a gene: 11. The CDR3 runs to 19 residues. The V gene's germline CDR1 is SGHAT and CDR2 FQNNGV.

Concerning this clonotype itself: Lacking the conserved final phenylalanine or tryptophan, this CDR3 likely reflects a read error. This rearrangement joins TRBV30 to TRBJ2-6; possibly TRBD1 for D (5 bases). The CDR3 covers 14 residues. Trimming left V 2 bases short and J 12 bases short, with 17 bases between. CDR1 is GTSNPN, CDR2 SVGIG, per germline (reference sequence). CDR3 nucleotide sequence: TGTGCCTGGAGTCTAGGGGTGGCTAAAATCGTCCTGACTCTC. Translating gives CAWSLGVAKIVLTL.

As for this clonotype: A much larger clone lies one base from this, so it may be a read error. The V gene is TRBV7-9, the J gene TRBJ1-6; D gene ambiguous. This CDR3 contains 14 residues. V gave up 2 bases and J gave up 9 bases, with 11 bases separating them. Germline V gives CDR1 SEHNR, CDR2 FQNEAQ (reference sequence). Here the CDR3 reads CASSLSTNASPLHF. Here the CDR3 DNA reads TGTGCCAGCAGCTTAAGTACTAACGCTTCACCCCTCCACTTT.

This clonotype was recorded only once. This chain's CDR3 is CSVYGTVGRRELFF. The CDR3 coding sequence is TGCAGCGTCTATGGGACAGTGGGACGCCGCGAGCTGTTTTTT. The gene calls are TRBV29-1 and TRBJ2-2, with TRBD1 matching over 7 bases. V trimming: 6 bases; J trimming: 11 bases; junction bases outside the gene matches: 15. Germline V gene sequence: CDR1 SQVTM, CDR2 ANQGSEA. The CDR3 runs 14 residues.

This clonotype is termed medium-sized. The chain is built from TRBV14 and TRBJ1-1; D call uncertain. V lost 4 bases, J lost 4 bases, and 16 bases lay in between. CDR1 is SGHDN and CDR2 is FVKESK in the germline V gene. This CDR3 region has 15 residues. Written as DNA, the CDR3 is TGTGCCAGCAGCCCCAGACTTGGGGTAGGCACTGAAGCTTTCTTT. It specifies CASSPRLGVGTEAFF. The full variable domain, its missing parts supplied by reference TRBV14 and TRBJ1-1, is EAGVTQFPSHSVIEKGQTVTLRCDPISGHDNLYWYRRVMGKEIKFLLHFVKESKQDESGMPNNRFLAERTGGTYSTLKVQPAELEDSGVYFCASSPRLGVGTEAFFGQGTRLTVV.

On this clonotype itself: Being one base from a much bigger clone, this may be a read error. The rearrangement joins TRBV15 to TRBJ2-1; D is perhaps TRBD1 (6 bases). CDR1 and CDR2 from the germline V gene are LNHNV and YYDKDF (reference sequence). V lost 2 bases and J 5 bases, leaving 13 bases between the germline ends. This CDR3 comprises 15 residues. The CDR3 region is CATSRCGTPNNEQFF. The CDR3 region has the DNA TGTGCCACCAGCAGATGTGGGACACCGAACAATGAGCAGTTCTTC.

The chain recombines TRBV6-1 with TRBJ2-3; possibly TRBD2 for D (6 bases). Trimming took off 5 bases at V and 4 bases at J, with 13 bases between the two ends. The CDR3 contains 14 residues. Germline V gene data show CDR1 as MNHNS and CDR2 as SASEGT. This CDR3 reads CASSHTCGADTQYF. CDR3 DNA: TGTGCCAGCAGTCACACTTGCGGGGCAGATACGCAGTATTTT.

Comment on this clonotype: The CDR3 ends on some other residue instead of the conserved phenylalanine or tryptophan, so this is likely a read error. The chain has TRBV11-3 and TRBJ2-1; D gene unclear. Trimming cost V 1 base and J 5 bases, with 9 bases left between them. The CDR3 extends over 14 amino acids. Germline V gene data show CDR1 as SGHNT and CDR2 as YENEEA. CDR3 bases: TGTGCCAGCAGCTTAGTCATCTCGAACAATGAGCAGTTCTCC. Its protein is CASSLVISNNEQFS.

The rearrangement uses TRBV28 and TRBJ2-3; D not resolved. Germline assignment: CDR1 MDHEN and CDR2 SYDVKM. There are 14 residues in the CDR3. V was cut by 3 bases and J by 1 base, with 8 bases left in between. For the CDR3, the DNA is TGTGCCAGCAGTTTTGAAGGCGGCACAGATACGCAGTATTTT. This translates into CASSFEGGTDTQYF.

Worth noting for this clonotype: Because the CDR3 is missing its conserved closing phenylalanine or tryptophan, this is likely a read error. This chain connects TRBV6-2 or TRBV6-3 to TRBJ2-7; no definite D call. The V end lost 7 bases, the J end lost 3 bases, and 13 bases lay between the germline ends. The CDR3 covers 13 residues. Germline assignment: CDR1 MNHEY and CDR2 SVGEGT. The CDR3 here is CASTFAGVYEQYI. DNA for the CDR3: TGTGCCAGCACTTTCGCAGGCGTCTACGAGCAGTACATC.

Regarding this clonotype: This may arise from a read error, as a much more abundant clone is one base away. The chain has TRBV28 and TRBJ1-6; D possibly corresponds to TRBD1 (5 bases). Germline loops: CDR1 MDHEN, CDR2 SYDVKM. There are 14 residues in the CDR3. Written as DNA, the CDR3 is TGTGCCAGCAGTTTAGGAGGGGTTGATTCACCCGTCCACTTT. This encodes CASSLGGVDSPVHF.

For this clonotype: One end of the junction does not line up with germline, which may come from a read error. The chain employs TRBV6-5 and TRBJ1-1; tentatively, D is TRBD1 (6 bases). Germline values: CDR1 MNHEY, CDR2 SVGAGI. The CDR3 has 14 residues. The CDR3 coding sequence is TGTGCCAGCAGCCCCTCGGACAGTTGCACTAAAGCTTTCTTT. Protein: CASSPSDSCTKAFF.

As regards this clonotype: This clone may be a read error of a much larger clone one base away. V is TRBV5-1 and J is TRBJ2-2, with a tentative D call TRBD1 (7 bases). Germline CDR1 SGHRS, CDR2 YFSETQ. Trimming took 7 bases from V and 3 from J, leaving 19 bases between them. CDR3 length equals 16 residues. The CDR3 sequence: CASSDASRGDTGELFF. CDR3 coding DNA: TGCGCCAGCTCAGACGCGTCCAGGGGGGACACCGGGGAGCTGTTTTTT.

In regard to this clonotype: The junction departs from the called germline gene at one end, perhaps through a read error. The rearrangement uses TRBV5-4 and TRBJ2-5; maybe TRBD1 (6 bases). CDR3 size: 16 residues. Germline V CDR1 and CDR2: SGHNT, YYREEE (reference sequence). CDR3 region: CASSLGRQGIQETKYF. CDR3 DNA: TGTGCCAGCAGCCTGGGGCGTCAGGGGATTCAAGAGACCAAGTACTTC.

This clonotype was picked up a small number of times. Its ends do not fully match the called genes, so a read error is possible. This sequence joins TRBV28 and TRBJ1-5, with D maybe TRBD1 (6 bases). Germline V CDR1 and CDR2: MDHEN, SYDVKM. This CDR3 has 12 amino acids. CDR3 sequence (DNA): TGTGCCAGCAAGGGGACAAATCAGCACCAGCATTTT. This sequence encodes CASKGTNQHQHF.

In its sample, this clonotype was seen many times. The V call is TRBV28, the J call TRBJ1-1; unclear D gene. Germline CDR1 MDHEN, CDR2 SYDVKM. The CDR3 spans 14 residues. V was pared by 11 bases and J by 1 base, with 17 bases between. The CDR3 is CAVGPGGGNTEAFF. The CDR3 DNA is TGTGCCGTAGGTCCAGGTGGTGGGAACACTGAAGCTTTCTTT.

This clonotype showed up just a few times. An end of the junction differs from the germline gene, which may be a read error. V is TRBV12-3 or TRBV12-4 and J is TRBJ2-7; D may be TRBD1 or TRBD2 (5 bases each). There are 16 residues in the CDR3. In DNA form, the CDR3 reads TGTGCCAGCAATTTAATGGGGGACCTAAGACCCTACGAGCAGTACTTC. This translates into CASNLMGDLRPYEQYF.

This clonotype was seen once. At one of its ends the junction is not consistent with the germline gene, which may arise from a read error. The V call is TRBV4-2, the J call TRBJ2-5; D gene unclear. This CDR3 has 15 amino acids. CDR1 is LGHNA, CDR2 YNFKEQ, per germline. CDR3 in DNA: TGTGCCAGCGGCCAAGACCTGGGATCGGTGGAGAGCCAGTACTTC. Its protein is CASGQDLGSVESQYF.

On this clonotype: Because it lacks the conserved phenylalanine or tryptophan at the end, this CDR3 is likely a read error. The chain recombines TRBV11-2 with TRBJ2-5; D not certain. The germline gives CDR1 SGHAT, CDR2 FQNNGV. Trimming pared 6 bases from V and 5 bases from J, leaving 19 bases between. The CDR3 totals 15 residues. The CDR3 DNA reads TGTGCCAGCAGTCGTTGTATTGGTCCCGCGGAGACCCAGTACATC. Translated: CASSRCIGPAETQYI.

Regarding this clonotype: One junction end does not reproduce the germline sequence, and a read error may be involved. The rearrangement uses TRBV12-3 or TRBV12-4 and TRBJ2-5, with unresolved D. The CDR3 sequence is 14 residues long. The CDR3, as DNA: TGTGCCAGCAGTTTGTCAGAGGTGCCAGAGACTCAGTACTTC. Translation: CASSLSEVPETQYF.